This T cell receptor beta chain is drawn from a study of shared clonotypes between healthy human individuals. The healthy adult donors were HIV-negative and reported no recent acute infections or vaccinations. Every donor, a Caucasian adult, lived in Nashville, Tennessee. The CDR3 contains 16 residues. The germline CDR1 and CDR2 sequences are SGHRS and YFSETQ. Deletions cut 0 bases from V and 2 bases from J, with 14 bases between. Profiled with immunoSEQ multiplex PCR; TCRdb holds only in-frame clones, not every one. The sample lists roughly 2.5 million clones, around nine tenths occurring once. This receptor was identified in a young man in good health. The sequenced sample was naive CD4+ T cells sorted from blood. Subset reported: CD45RA+ positively selected. The rearrangement links TRBV5-1 to TRBJ2-5; possibly TRBD2 for D (6 bases). As DNA, the CDR3 is TGCGCCAGCAGCTTGGAGTCGTGGGGGGTACAAGAGACCCAGTACTTC. This codes for CASSLESWGVQETQYF.